The source of this T cell receptor (beta chain) is a study of T cells in Graves' hyperthyroidism and ophthalmopathy (dated by TCRdb to between 2018 and 2021). General notes on the study: Peripheral blood was sampled at the time of initial diagnosis, prior to any treatment. To identify distinguishing TCR V-J signatures, a discovery cohort of around 100 patients was used, comprising 43 with Graves' ophthalmopathy and 57 with stable Graves' hyperthyroidism. Prospective prediction of ophthalmopathy was tested in an independent validation cohort of 18 hyperthyroidism patients and some 17 patients who later progressed to ophthalmopathy. The approximately 100 discovery patients were divided at random into training and test sets in a 7:3 ratio. Thyroid tissue and blood T-cell repertoires from several Graves' hyperthyroidism patients were also compared in the study. Once sampling was done, hyperthyroidism patients were given methimazole at a starting dose of 30 mg daily, whereas ophthalmopathy patients were given high-dose intravenous methylprednisolone. TCR Vbeta CDR3 sequencing of 120 to 150 peripheral blood samples (43 ophthalmopathy, some 75 hyperthyroidism and roughly 17 progressor patients) is reported in the paper.

The TCR beta CDR3 regions were amplified from RNA transcripts. For the first round of RT-PCR on the TCR CDR3, the HTBI primer set was used together with the Qiagen OneStep RT-PCR kit. Libraries were constructed in a second round of multiplex PCR, after which size selection and purification were carried out. Paired-end sequencing of the libraries was performed with 100 bp reads on an Illumina HiSeq2000. In the paper's pipeline: Raw data were processed with SOAPnuke, discarding reads with adapters, uncalled bases, mean Phred below 15, or no exact constant-primer or identifier match. High-quality paired reads were merged using COPE v1.2.5, and each unique nucleotide sequence was defined as a clonotype. MiTCR v1.1 was used to align clonotypes to the IMGT TRBV, TRBD and TRBJ reference segments. Only V-J combinations with frequency above 0.0001, covering 99% to 99.2% of repertoires, were analysed. A TCS score was defined as the ratio between F50 (clonal expansion) and ExV (chaos), using BLOSUM62-based TCRdist between CDR3 peptides within each V-J. Welch's t-statistics and random forest reduced roughly 500 V-J features to 13, which were used in a naive Bayes classifier (R e1071). Thyroid-blood repertoire similarity was quantified with the Morisita-Horn index. TCRdb applied fastp at Q25 and MiXCR to the public reads, then kept only in-frame beta chains. Each record represents a unique CDR3 protein, reported with the most common genes and DNA among its rows. TCRdb, not the original authors, processed these V and J calls. The sample contains hundreds of thousands of distinct CDR3 sequences, 35% to 40% of them found a single time. The ten most abundant clones make up more than 7% of the sample.

As for this clonotype: Which antigen it targets is not known. No base-level quality is on record; no much larger clone is a single base apart.

CDR1 and CDR2 were assigned from the germline V gene as SGHTA and FQGTGA. The CDR3 spans 15 residues, from the cysteine through the phenylalanine. Here the CDR3 DNA is all that survives: 45 bases in frame from base 1. V and J are truncated by 0 bases and 8 bases respectively, leaving an intervening sequence of 11 bases. A patient counted as having stable Graves' hyperthyroidism if no progression to ophthalmopathy occurred over 18 months of follow-up. Hyperthyroidism patients were newly diagnosed, with disease duration under 2 months, and aged 18 to 65 years. Patients with uncontrolled infections, other autoimmune diseases, pregnancy or lactation were excluded. Diagnoses were based on clinical symptoms, serum thyroxine and TRAb, thyroid ultrasound and orbital computed tomography. PBMCs were isolated from more than 9 ml of fresh peripheral blood by Ficoll-Paque density gradient centrifugation. Total RNA was extracted using Trizol reagent, and RNA quality was assessed on an Agilent 2100 Bioanalyzer.

Overall study results and their limits: A 13 V-J signature model separated ophthalmopathy from stable hyperthyroidism, with approximately 87% sensitivity and 81% to 82% specificity in cross-validation and 80%/75% in testing. Most expanded thyroid clonotypes (frequency above 0.001) were also detected in blood, a finding suggesting that blood repertoires may reflect thyroid immune responses. In validation, progression to ophthalmopathy was predicted by the model with approximately 67% sensitivity and 72.22% specificity, a median of about 6.8 months before onset. Sample size was not statistically predetermined, and blinding of investigators to group allocation was not performed.

Specimen: blood. The sequence links TRBV7-3 to TRBJ1-6; the D gene is perhaps TRBD1, on 5 matching bases. This clonotype originated in a man younger than 35 with Graves' hyperthyroidism. CDR3 protein: CASSLTGTGYSPLHF. The sequenced DNA is TGTGCCAGCAGCTTAACCGGGACTGGATATTCACCCCTCCACTTT.